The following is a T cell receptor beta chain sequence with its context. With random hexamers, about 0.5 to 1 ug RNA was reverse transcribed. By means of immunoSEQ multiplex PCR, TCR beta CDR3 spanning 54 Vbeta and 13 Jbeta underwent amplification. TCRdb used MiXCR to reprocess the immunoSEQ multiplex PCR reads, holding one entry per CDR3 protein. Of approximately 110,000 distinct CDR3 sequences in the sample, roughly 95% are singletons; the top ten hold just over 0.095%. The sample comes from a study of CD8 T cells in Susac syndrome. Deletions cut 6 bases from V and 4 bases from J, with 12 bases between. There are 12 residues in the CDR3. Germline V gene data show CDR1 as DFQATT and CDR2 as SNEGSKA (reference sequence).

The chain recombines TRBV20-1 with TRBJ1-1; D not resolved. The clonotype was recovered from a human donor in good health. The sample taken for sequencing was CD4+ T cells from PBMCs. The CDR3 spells CSAKREGTEAFF. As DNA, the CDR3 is TGCAGTGCCAAGCGGGAGGGCACTGAAGCTTTCTTT.